These 5 T cell receptor beta chains share one sample of origin, sequenced in a study of breast tumors, draining lymph nodes, adjacent tissues. Axillary draining lymph nodes of breast cancer patients supplied the node samples. From the multiplex PCR reads, TCRdb called clonotypes with MiXCR, one entry per CDR3 protein. This sample has over 130,000 distinct CDR3 sequences, with less than 35% found just once. The material sequenced was axillary lymph node tissue. The receptor source for this set is a female donor with breast cancer. Some clones in this sample may be carry-over from other donors' samples.

V usage is TRBV3-1 and J usage is TRBJ1-1; D is unclear. V was trimmed by 1 base and J by 7 bases, leaving 10 bases between them. Germline V gene lookup returns CDR1 LGHDT and CDR2 YNNKEL (reference sequence). This CDR3 has 13 amino acids. The CDR3 sequence is CASSQAAPSEAFF. The CDR3 DNA is TGTGCCAGCAGCCAAGCGGCGCCGAGTGAAGCTTTCTTT.

The table lists this clonotype with many counts. The CDR3 bases are TGCGCCAGCAGCTTGGGACAGAGCACAGATACGCAGTATTTT. This sequence encodes CASSLGQSTDTQYF. The V call is TRBV5-1, the J call TRBJ2-3; D perhaps matches TRBD1 (5 bases). V lost 0 bases, J lost 0 bases, and 5 bases lay in between. CDR3 size: 14 residues. Germline assignment: CDR1 SGHRS and CDR2 YFSETQ.

A note on this clonotype: Since a much larger clone is just one base distant, this may be a read error. The chain is built from TRBV7-2 and TRBJ2-4; a possible D gene is TRBD2 (6 bases). CDR3 length: 15 residues. The germline gives CDR1 SGHTA, CDR2 FQGNSA. Here the CDR3 DNA reads TGTGCCAGCAGCTTATACGGGGGAGACAAAAGCATTCAGTACTTC. Translation: CASSLYGGDKSIQYF. The full variable domain, rest sourced from reference TRBV7-2 and TRBJ2-4, is GAGVSQSPSNKVTEKGKDVELRCDPISGHTALYWYRQSLGQGLEFLIYFQGNSAPDKSGLPSDRFSAERTGGSVSTLTIQRTQQEDSAVYLCASSLYGGDKSIQYFGAGTRLSVL.

In this sample, this clonotype turned up many times. CDR3 residues: CASSAKGLAVETQYF. The CDR3, as DNA: TGTGCCAGCAGTGCCAAGGGACTAGCGGTGGAGACCCAGTACTTC. V gene TRBV2 combines with J gene TRBJ2-5; 11 bases are shared with TRBD2. Germline CDR1 reads SNHLY; CDR2 reads FYNNEI. V shed 4 bases and J 5 bases; nucleotides not matched to a gene: 6. The CDR3 length is 15 residues.

This clonotype was recorded at least ten times. The V and J genes are TRBV12-3 or TRBV12-4 and TRBJ1-3; D call uncertain. The CDR3 loop spans 15 amino acids. The germline V and J ends were trimmed by 1 base and 0 bases, with 7 bases remaining between them. CDR3 residues: CASSLDAGSGNTIYF. As DNA, the CDR3 is TGTGCCAGCAGTTTAGACGCGGGCTCTGGAAACACCATATATTTT.